This T cell receptor (beta chain) was sequenced during a study of CXCR3-negative and CXCR3-positive naive CD8 T cells. 5' RACE with UMI labels generated the TRB cDNA libraries. From its re-call of the 5' RACE reads, TCRdb lists each CDR3 protein once, without DNA. Its table lists 100,000 to 150,000 distinct CDR3 sequences. About this clonotype: The target antigen is unknown.

Study findings and constraints: CXCR3-positive naive cells carried more hydrophobic TRB CDR3s than CXCR3-negative ones.

The CDR3 is 15 residues long. This receptor was obtained from a human donor in good health. Some clones in this sample may be carry-over from other donors' samples. The material sequenced was naive CXCR3+ CD8+ T cells from blood. Subset: CD45RO-CCR7+CD27+CD95- naive CD8+ T cells expressing CXCR3 (TNR3+). The gene calls are TRBV12-3 or TRBV12-4 and TRBJ2-5; TCRdb indicates TRBD2, and absent DNA this call remains unverified. The CDR3 here is CASSLTFPPQETQYF.